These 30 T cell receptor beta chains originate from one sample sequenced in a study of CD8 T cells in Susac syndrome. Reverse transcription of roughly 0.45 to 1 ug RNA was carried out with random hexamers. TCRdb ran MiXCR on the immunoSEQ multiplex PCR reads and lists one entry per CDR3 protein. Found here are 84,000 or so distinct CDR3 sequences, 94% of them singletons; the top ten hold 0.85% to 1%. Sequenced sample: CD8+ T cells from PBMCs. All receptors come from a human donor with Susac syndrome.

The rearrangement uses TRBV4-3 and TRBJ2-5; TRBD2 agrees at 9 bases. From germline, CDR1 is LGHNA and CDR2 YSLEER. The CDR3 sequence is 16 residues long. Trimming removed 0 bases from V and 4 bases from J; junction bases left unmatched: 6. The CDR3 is CASSQEGLAGLETQYF. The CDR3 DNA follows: TGCGCCAGCAGCCAAGAGGGGCTAGCGGGATTAGAGACCCAGTACTTC.

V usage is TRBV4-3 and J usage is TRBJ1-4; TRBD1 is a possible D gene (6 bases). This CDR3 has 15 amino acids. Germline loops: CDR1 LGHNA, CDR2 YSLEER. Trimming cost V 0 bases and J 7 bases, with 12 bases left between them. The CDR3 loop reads CASSQDLQGSEKLFF. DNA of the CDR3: TGCGCCAGCAGCCAAGATCTGCAGGGGAGTGAAAAACTGTTTTTT.

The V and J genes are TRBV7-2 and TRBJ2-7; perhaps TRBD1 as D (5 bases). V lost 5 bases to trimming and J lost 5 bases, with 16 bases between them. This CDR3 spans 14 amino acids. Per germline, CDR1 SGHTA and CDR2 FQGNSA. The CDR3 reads CASSTGASRHEQYF. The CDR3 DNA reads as TGTGCCAGCAGCACAGGTGCCAGTCGCCACGAGCAGTACTTC.

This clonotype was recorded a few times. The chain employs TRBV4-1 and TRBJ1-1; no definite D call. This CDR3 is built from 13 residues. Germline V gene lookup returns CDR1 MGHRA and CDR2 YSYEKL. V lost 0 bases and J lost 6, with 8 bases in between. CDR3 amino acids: CASSQDRNAEAFF. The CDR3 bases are TGCGCCAGCAGCCAAGATAGAAACGCTGAAGCTTTCTTT.

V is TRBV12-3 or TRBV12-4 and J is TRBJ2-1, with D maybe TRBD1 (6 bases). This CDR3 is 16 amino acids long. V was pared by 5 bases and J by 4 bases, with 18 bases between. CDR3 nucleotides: TGTGCCAGCAGTCACCAGGTGTTAGGACAGTACAATGAGCAGTTCTTC. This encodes CASSHQVLGQYNEQFF.

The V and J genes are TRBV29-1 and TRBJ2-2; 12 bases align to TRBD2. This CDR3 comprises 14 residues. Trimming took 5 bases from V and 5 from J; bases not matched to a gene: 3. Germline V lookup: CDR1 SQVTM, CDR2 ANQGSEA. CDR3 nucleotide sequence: TGCAGCGTTCACGGGACTAGCGGGACCGGGGAGCTGTTTTTT. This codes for CSVHGTSGTGELFF.

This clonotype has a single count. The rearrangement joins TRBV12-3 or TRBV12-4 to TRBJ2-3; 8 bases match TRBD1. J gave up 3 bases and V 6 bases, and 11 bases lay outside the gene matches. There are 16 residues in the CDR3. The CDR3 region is CASSPLQGAETDTQYF. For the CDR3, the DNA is TGTGCCAGCAGCCCTCTCCAGGGGGCGGAAACAGATACGCAGTATTTT.

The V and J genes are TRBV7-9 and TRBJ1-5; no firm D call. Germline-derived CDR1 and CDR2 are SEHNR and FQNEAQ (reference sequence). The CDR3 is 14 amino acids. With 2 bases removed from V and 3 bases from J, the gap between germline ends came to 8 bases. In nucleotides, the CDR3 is TGTGCCAGCAGCTTAACCCCATCCAATCAGCCCCAGCATTTT. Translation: CASSLTPSNQPQHF.

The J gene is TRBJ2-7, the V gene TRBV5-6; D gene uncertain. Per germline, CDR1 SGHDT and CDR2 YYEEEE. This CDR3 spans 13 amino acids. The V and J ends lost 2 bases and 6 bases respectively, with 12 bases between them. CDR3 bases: TGTGCCAGCAGCTTTCTGAGTTCTCGCGAGCAGTACTTC. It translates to CASSFLSSREQYF.

The chain's CDR3 is CASSLYAYEQYF. The CDR3 region has the DNA TGTGCCAGCAGCTTGTATGCCTACGAGCAGTACTTC. The chain uses TRBV5-6 and TRBJ2-7; D call uncertain. Germline CDR1 reads SGHDT; CDR2 reads YYEEEE. V was shortened by 1 base and J by 2 bases, with 4 bases between the two germline ends. This CDR3 region has 12 residues. Together with reference TRBV5-6 and TRBJ2-7, the CDR3 gives the full variable domain: DAGVTQSPTHLIKTRGQQVTLRCSPKSGHDTVSWYQQALGQGPQFIFQYYEEEERQRGNFPDRFSGHQFPNYSSELNVNALLLGDSALYLCASSLYAYEQYFGPGTRLTVT.

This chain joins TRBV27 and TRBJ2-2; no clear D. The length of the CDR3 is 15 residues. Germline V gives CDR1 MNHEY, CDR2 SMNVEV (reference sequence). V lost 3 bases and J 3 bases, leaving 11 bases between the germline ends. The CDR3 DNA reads TGTGCCAGCAGTTTCTACCGGACGGACACCGGGGAGCTGTTTTTT. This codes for CASSFYRTDTGELFF.

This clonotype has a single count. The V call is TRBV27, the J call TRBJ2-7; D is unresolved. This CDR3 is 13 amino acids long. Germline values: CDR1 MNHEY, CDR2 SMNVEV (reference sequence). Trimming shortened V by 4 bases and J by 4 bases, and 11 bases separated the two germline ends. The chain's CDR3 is CASSYAYGYEQYF. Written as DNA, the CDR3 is TGTGCCAGCAGTTACGCCTACGGGTACGAGCAGTACTTC.

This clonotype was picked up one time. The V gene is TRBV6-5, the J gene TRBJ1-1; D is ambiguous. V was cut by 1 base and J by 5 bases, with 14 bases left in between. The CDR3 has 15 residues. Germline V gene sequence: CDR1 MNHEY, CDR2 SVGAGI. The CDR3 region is CASSYLGRLDTEAFF. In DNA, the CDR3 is TGTGCCAGCAGTTACTTAGGCAGACTGGATACTGAAGCTTTCTTT.

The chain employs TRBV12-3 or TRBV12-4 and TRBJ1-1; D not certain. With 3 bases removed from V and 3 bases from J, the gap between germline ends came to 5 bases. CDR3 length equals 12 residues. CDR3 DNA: TGTGCCAGCAGTTTCTTGCACACTGAAGCTTTCTTT. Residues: CASSFLHTEAFF.

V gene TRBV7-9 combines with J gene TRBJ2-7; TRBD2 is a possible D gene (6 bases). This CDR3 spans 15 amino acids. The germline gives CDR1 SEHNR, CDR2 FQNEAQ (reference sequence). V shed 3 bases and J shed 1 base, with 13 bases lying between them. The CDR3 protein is CASSLGGGKSYEQYF. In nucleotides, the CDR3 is TGTGCCAGCAGCTTGGGCGGAGGGAAGTCCTACGAGCAGTACTTC.

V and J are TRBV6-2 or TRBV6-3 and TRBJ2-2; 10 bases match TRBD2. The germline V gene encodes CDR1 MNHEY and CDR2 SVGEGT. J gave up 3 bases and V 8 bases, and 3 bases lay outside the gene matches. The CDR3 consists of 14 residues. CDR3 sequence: CASGLAGDTGELFF. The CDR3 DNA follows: TGTGCCAGCGGGCTAGCGGGGGACACCGGGGAGCTGTTTTTT.

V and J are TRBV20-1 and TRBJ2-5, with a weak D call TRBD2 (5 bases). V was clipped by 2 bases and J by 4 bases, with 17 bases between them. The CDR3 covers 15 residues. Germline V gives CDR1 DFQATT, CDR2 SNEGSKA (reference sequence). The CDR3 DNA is TGCAGTGCTAGACCAGAGGGTGGCGGACGAGAGACCCAGTACTTC. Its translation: CSARPEGGGRETQYF.

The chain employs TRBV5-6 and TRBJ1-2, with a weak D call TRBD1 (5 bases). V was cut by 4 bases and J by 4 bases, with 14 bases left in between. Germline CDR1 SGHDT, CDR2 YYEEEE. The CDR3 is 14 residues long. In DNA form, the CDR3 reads TGTGCCAGCAGCCTCGTCCACAGGTCCTATGGCTACACCTTC. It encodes CASSLVHRSYGYTF.

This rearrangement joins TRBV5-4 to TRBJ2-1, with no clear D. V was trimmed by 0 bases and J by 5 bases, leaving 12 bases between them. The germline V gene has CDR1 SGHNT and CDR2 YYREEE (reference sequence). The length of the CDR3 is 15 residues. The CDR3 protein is CASSLGWKSDNEQFF. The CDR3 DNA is TGTGCCAGCAGCTTGGGCTGGAAATCCGACAATGAGCAGTTCTTC. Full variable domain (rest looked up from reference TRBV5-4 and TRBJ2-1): ETGVTQSPTHLIKTRGQQVTLRCSSQSGHNTVSWYQQALGQGPQFIFQYYREEENGRGNFPPRFSGLQFPNYSSELNVNALELDDSALYLCASSLGWKSDNEQFFGPGTRLTVL.

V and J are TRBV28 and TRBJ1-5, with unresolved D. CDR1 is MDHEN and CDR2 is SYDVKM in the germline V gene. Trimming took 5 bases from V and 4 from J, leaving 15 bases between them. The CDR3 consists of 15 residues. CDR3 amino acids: CASSPLWGFNQPQHF. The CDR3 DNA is TGTGCCAGCAGTCCCCTATGGGGTTTTAATCAGCCCCAGCATTTT.

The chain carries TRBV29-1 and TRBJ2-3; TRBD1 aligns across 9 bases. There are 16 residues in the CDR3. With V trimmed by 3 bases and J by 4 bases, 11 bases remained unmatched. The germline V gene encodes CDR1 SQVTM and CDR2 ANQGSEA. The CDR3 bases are TGCAGCGTTGACCCAGGACAGGGGCTCCTCGCAGATACGCAGTATTTT. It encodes CSVDPGQGLLADTQYF.

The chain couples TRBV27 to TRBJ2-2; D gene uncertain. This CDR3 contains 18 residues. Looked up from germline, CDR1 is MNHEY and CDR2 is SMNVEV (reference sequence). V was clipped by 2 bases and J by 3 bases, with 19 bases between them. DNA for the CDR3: TGTGCCAGCAGTTTAGTAGGTAGTGTGGGCCGGTACACCGGGGAGCTGTTTTTT. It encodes CASSLVGSVGRYTGELFF.

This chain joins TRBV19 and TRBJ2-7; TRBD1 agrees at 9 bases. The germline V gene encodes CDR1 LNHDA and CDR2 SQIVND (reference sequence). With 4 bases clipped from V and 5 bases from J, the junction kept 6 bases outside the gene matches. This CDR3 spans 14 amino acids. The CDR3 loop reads CASSTRDRAHEQYF. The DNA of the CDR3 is TGTGCCAGTAGTACCCGGGACAGGGCCCACGAGCAGTACTTC.

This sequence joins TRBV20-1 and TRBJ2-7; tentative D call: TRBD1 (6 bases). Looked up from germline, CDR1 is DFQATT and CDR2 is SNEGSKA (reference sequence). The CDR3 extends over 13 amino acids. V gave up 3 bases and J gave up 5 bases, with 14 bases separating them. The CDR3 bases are TGCAGTGCTAGGGGGGCCCTCGGGCACGAGCAGTACTTC. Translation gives CSARGALGHEQYF.

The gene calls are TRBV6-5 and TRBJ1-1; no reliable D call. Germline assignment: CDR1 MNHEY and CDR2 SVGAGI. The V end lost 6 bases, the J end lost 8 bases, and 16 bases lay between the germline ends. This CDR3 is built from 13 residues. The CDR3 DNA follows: TGTGCCAGCAGCCTTCCCGAGGGCATCGAAGCTTTCTTT. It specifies CASSLPEGIEAFF.

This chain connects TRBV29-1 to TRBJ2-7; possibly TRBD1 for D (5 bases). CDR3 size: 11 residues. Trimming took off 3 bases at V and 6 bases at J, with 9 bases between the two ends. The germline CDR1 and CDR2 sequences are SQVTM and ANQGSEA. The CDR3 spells CSVEDMGEQYF. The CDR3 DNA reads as TGCAGCGTTGAGGACATGGGCGAGCAGTACTTC.

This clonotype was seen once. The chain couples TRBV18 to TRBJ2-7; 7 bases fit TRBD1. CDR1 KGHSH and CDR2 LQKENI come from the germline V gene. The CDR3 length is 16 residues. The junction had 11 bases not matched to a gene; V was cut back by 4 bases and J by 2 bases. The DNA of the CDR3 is TGTGCCAGCTCACTTCGAACAGGAGACAGGGCCTACGAGCAGTACTTC. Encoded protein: CASSLRTGDRAYEQYF.

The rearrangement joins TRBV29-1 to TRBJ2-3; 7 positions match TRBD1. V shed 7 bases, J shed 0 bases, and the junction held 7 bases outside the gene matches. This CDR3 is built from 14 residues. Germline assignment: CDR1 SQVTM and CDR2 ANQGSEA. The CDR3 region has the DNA TGCAGCGCTGACAGGGATGTGAGCACAGATACGCAGTATTTT. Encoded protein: CSADRDVSTDTQYF.

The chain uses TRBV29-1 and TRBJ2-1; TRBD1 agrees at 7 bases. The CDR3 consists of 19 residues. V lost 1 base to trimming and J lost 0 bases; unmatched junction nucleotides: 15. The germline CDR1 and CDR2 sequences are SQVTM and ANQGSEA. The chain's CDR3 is CSVEVPPEDTGVSYNEQFF. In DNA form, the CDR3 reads TGCAGCGTTGAAGTCCCTCCTGAGGATACAGGGGTCTCCTACAATGAGCAGTTCTTC.

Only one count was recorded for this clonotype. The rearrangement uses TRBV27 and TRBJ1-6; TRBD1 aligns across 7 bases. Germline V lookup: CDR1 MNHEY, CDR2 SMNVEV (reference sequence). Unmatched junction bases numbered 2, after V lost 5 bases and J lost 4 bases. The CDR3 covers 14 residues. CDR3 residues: CASSLRGYNSPLHF. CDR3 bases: TGTGCCAGCAGTCTCAGGGGGTATAATTCACCCCTCCACTTT.